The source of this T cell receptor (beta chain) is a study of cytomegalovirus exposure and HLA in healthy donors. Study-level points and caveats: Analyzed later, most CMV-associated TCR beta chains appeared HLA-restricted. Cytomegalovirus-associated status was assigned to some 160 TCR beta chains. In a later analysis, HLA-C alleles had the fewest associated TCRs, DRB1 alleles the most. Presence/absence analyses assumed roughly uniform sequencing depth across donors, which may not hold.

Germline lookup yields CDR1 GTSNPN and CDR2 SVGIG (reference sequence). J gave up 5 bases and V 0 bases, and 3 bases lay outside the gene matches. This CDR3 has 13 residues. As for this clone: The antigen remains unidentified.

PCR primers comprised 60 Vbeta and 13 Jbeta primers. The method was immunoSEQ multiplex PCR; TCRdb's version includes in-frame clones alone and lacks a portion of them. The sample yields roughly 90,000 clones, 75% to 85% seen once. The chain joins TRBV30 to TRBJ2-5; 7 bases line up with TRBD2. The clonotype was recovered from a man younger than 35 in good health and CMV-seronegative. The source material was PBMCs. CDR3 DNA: TGTGCCTGGAGTGTCAACGGGGGGGAGACCCAGTACTTC. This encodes CAWSVNGGETQYF.